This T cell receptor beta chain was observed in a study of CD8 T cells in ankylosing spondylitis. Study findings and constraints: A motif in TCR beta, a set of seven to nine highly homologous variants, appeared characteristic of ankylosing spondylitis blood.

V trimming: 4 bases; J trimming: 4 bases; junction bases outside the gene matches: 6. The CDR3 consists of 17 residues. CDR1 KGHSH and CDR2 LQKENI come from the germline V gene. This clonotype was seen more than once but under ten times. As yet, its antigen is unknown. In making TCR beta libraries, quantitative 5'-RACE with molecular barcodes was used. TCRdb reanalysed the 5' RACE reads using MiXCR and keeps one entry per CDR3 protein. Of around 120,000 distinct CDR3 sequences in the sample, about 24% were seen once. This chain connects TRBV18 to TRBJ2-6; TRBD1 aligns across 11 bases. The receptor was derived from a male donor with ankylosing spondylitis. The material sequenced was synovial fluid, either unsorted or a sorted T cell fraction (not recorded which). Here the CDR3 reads CASSQGTGGSGANVLTF. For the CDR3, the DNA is TGTGCCAGCTCACAAGGGACAGGGGGATCGGGGGCCAACGTCCTGACTTTC.